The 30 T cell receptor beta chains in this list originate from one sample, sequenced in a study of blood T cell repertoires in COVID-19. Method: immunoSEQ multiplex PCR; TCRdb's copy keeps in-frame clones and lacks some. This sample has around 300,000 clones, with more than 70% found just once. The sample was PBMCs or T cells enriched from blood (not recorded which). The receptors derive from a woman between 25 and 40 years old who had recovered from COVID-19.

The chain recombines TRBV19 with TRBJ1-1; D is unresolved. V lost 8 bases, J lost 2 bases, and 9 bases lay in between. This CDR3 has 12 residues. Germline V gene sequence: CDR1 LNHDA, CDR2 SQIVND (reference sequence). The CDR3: CASSTQNTEAFF. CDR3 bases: TGTGCCAGTTCTACCCAAAACACTGAAGCTTTCTTT.

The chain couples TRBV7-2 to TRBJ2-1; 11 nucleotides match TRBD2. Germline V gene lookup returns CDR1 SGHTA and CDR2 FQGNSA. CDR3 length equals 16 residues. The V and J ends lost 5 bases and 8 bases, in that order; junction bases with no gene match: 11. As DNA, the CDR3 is TGTGCCAGCAGCCCTGGGCTAGCGGGGGGAGCCCATGAGCAGTTCTTC. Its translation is CASSPGLAGGAHEQFF.

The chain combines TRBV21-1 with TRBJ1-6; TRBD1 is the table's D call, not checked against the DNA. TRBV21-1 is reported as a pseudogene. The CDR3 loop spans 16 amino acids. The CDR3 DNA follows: TGTGCCAGCAGCAAAGGAGAACAGGGTACTTCTTCACCCCTCCACTTT. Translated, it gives CASSKGEQGTSSPLHF.

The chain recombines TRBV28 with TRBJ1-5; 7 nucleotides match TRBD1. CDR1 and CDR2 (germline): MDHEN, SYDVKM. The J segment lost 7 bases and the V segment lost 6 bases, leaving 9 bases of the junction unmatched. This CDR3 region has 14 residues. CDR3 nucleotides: TGTGCCAGCAGCCTCAACAGGGGATCGCAGCCCCAGCATTTT. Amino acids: CASSLNRGSQPQHF.

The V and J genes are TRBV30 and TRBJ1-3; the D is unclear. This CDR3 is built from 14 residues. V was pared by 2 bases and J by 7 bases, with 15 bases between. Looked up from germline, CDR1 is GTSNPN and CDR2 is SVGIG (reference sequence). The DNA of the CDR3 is TGTGCCTGGAGTATGGTTCCTGGAGGGAACACCATATATTTT. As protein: CAWSMVPGGNTIYF.

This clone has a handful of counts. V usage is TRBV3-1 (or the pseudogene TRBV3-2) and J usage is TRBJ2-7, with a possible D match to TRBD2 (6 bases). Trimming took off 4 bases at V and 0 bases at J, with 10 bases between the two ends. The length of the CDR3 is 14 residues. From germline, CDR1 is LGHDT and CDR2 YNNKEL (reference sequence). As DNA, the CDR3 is TGTGCCAGCAGCCGAACTAGCCACTCCTACGAGCAGTACTTC. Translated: CASSRTSHSYEQYF.

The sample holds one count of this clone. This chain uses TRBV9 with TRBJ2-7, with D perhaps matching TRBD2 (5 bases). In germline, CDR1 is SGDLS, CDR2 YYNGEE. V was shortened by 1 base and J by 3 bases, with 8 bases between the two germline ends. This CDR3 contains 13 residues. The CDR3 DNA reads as TGTGCCAGCAGCGTAAACGGGAACTACGAGCAGTACTTC. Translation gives CASSVNGNYEQYF. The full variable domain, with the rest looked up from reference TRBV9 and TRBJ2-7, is DSGVTQTPKHLITATGQRVTLRCSPRSGDLSVYWYQQSLDQGLQFLIQYYNGEERAKGNILERFSAQQFPDLHSELNLSSLELGDSALYFCASSVNGNYEQYFGPGTRLTVT.

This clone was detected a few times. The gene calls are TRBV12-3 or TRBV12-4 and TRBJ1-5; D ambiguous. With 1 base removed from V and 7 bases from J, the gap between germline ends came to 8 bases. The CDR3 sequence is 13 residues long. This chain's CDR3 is CASSLGARQPQHF. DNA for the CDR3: TGTGCCAGCAGTTTAGGTGCGCGCCAGCCCCAGCATTTT.

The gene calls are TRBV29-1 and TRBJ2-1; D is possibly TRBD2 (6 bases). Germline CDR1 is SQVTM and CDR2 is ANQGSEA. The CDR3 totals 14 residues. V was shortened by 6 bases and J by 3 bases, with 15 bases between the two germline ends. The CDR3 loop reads CSVSGGLDYNEQFF. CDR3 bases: TGCAGCGTGTCTGGGGGGTTGGACTACAATGAGCAGTTCTTC.

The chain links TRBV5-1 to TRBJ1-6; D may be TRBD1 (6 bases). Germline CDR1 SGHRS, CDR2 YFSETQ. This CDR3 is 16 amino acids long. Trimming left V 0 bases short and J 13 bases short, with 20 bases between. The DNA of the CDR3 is TGCGCCAGCAGCTTGGGGGGGCTCGAACGTCTCTCCCCCCTCCACTTT. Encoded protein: CASSLGGLERLSPLHF.

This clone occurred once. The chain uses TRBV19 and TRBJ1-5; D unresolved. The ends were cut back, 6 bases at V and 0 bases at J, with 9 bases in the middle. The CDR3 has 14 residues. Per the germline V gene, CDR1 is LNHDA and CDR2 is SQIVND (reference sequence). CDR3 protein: CASSLGSSNQPQHF. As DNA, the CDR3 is TGTGCCAGTAGCCTTGGCTCTAGCAATCAGCCCCAGCATTTT.

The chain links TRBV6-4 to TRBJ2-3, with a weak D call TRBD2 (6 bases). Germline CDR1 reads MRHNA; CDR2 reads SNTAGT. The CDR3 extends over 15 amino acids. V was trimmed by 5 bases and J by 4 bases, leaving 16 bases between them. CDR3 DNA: TGTGCCAGCAGTCCCCTAGGCGGGGAGGCAGATACGCAGTATTTT. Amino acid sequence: CASSPLGGEADTQYF.

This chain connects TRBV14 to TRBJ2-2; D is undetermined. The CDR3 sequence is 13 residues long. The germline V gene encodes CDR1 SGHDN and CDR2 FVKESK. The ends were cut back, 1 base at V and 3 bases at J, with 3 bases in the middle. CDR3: CASSQVYTGELFF. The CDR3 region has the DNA TGTGCCAGCAGCCAAGTCTACACCGGGGAGCTGTTTTTT.

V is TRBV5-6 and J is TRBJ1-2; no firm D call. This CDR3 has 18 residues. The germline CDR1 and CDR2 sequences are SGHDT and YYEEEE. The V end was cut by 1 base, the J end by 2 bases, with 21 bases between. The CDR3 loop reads CASSLHAYSAGGNYGYTF. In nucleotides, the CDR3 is TGTGCCAGCAGCTTGCACGCTTATAGTGCTGGCGGAAACTATGGCTACACCTTC.

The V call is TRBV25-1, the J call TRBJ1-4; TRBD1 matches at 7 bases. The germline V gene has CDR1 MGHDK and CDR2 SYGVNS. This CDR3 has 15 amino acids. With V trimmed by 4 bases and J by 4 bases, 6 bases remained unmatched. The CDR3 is CASSGLQGSNEKLFF. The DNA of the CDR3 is TGTGCCAGCAGTGGGCTACAGGGGAGTAATGAAAAACTGTTTTTT. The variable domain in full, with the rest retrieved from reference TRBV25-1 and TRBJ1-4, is EADIYQTPRYLVIGTGKKITLECSQTMGHDKMYWYQQDPGMELHLIHYSYGVNSTEKGDLSSESTVSRIRTEHFPLTLESARPSHTSQYLCASSGLQGSNEKLFFGSGTQLSVL.

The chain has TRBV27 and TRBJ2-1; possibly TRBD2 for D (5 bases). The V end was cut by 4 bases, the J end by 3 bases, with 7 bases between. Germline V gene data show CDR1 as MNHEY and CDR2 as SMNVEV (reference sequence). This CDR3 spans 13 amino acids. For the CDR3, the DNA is TGTGCCAGCAGTTGGACTGTCTACAATGAGCAGTTCTTC. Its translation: CASSWTVYNEQFF.

The CDR3 sequence is CASSTDRAYGYTF. CDR3 in DNA: TGTGCCAGCAGTACGGACAGGGCATATGGCTACACCTTC. The chain couples TRBV6-6 to TRBJ1-2; 8 bases line up with TRBD1. The trim removed 5 bases at V and 5 bases at J, leaving 4 bases unmatched. The CDR3 consists of 13 residues. Germline-derived CDR1 and CDR2 are MNHNY and SVGAGI (reference sequence).

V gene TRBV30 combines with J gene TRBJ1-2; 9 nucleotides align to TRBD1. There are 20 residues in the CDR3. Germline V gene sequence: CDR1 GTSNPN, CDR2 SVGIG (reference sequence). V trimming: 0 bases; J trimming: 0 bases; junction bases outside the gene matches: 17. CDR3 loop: CAWSVGPKPDRGPANYGYTF. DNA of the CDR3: TGTGCCTGGAGTGTAGGCCCTAAACCGGACAGGGGACCAGCTAACTATGGCTACACCTTC.

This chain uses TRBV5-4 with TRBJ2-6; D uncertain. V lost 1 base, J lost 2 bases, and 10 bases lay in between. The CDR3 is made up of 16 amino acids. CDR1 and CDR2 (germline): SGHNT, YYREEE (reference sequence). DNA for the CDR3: TGTGCCAGCAGCTTGTATAGCCTACCTGGGGCCAACGTCCTGACTTTC. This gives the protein CASSLYSLPGANVLTF.

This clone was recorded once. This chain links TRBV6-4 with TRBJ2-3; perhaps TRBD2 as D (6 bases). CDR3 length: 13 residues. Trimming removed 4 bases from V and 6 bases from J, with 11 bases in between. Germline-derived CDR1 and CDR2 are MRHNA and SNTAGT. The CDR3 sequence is CASSVAVGDTQYF. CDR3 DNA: TGTGCCAGCAGTGTAGCGGTCGGGGATACGCAGTATTTT.

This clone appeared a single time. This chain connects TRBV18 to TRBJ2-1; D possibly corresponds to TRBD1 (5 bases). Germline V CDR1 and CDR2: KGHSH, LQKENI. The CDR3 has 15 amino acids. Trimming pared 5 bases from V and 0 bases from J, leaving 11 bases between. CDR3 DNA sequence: TGTGCCAGCTCATTCTCCGACAGCTCCTACAATGAGCAGTTCTTC. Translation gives CASSFSDSSYNEQFF.

DNA for the CDR3: TGCGCCAGCAGCCAAGGTCGGACAGGGTTTAATTCACCCCTCCACTTT. This encodes CASSQGRTGFNSPLHF. The chain joins TRBV4-1 to TRBJ1-6; 8 bases map to TRBD1. Germline V gene sequence: CDR1 MGHRA, CDR2 YSYEKL. This CDR3 contains 16 residues. V shed 1 base and J 6 bases; nucleotides not matched to a gene: 5.

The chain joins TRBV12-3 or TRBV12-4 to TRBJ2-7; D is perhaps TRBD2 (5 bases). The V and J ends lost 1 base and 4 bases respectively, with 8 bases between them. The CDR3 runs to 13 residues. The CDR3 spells CASSLVGSYEQYF. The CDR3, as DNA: TGTGCCAGCAGTTTAGTAGGGAGTTACGAGCAGTACTTC.

CDR3 region: CATSDPARVYYEQYF. CDR3 nucleotide sequence: TGTGCCACCAGTGACCCGGCCAGGGTGTATTACGAGCAGTACTTC. The chain links TRBV24-1 to TRBJ2-7; maybe TRBD1 (5 bases). Germline loops: CDR1 KGHDR, CDR2 SFDVKD. The CDR3 contains 15 residues. Trimming removed 4 bases from V and 4 bases from J, with 16 bases in between.

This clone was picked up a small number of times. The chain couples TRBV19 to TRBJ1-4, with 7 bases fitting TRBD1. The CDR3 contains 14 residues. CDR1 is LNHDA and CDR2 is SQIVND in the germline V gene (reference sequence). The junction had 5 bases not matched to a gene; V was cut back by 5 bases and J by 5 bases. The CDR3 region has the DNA TGTGCCAGTAGTGTTAGGGGGCTAAATGAAAAACTGTTTTTT. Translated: CASSVRGLNEKLFF.

CDR3 coding DNA: TGTGCCAGCAGCCCCGACGGTTCTACAGGGGGTCGGACTGAAGCTTTCTTT. Translating gives CASSPDGSTGGRTEAFF. The chain carries TRBV7-9 and TRBJ1-1; 8 bases align to TRBD1. J gave up 5 bases and V 5 bases, and 16 bases lay outside the gene matches. CDR1 SEHNR and CDR2 FQNEAQ come from the germline V gene (reference sequence). This CDR3 comprises 17 residues.

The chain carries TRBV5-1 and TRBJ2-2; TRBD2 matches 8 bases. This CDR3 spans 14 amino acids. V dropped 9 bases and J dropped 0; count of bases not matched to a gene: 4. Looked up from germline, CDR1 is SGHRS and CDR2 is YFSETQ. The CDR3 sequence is CATGGASNTGELFF. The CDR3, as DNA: TGCGCCACCGGGGGGGCCTCGAACACCGGGGAGCTGTTTTTT.

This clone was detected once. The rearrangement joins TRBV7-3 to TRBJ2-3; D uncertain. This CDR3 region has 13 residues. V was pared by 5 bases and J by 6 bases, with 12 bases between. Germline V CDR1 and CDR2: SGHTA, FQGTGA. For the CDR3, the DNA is TGTGCCAGCAGCCCACGGCCTAGGGATACGCAGTATTTT. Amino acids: CASSPRPRDTQYF.

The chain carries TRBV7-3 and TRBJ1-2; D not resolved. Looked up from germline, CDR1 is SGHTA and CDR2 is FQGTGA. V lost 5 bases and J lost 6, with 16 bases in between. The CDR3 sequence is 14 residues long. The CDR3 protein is CASSPSSTLDGYTF. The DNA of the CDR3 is TGTGCCAGCAGCCCTAGTAGCACCTTGGATGGCTACACCTTC.

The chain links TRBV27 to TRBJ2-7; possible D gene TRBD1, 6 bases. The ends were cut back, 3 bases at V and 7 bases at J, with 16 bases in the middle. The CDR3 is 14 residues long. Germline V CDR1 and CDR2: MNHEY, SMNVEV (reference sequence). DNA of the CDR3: TGTGCCAGCAGTTTCGGCAGGGGCCCTGGAGAGCAGTACTTC. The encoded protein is CASSFGRGPGEQYF.